This TCR beta chain came from a study of cytotoxic CD8 clonotypes in ibrutinib-treated CLL. Clones were read by immunoSEQ multiplex PCR, and TCRdb kept only the in-frame ones, dropping some. This repertoire shows approximately 84,000 clones, 86% found once; its top ten account for about 5.8%. CDR3 length: 15 amino acids. The V gene lost 4 bases and the J gene lost 2 bases, with 15 bases spanning the gap. From germline, CDR1 is LNHNV and CDR2 YYDKDF (reference sequence). This receptor was identified in a human donor with chronic lymphocytic leukemia. The sample consisted of PBMCs, taken before ibrutinib treatment. The rearrangement uses TRBV15 and TRBJ2-7, with a weak D call TRBD1 (8 bases). Here the CDR3 DNA reads TGTGCCACCAGCACAAACAGGGGGAGGGCCTACGAGCAGTACTTC. Its protein product is CATSTNRGRAYEQYF.